These T cell receptor beta chains were read from a single sample in a study of preoperative IRX-2 immunotherapy in early breast cancer. TCRdb's table, derived via immunoSEQ multiplex PCR, lists solely in-frame clones and lacks some. The sample lists 40,000 to 45,000 clones; about 80% were seen once. The specimen was tumor tissue, collected after IRX-2 immunotherapy. Every receptor here comes from a human donor with breast cancer. CDR3s include the opening cysteine and the closing phenylalanine or tryptophan. A D gene is named only where the DNA matches it firmly. Not all rows give a size; the values are once, few, many and, for expanded clones, a class.

D gene: .; clone size: .; V gene: TRBV7-4; J gene: TRBJ1-1; CDR3 DNA: TGTGCCAGCAGCTTAGACGTGAACACTGAAGCTTTCTTT; CDR3 protein: CASSLDVNTEAFF
D gene: .; clone size: .; V gene: TRBV2; J gene: TRBJ1-4; CDR3 DNA: TGTGCCAGCACCCAGGGTGGTTCCGCCGGGGAAAAACTGTTTTTT; CDR3 protein: CASTQGGSAGEKLFF
D gene: .; clone size: .; V gene: TRBV5-1; J gene: TRBJ1-5; CDR3 DNA: TGCGCCAGCAGCCGGGAACCCAACAATCAGCCCCAGCATTTT; CDR3 protein: CASSREPNNQPQHF
D gene: TRBD2; clone size: .; V gene: TRBV11-3; J gene: TRBJ2-5; CDR3 DNA: TGTGCCAGCAGCTTGTGGCTAGCGGGGTTGTACCAAGAGACCCAGTACTTC; CDR3 protein: CASSLWLAGLYQETQYF
D gene: .; clone size: .; V gene: TRBV6-8; J gene: TRBJ2-7; CDR3 DNA: TGTGCCAGCAGTAAGTGGACGGGGGTCTCCTACGAGCAGTACTTC; CDR3 protein: CASSKWTGVSYEQYF
D gene: TRBD1; clone size: .; V gene: TRBV10-2; J gene: TRBJ2-5; CDR3 DNA: TGCGCCAGTAGACAGGGACAAGAGACCCAGTACTTC; CDR3 protein: CASRQGQETQYF
D gene: TRBD2; clone size: .; V gene: TRBV7-8; J gene: TRBJ2-3; CDR3 DNA: TGTGCCAGCAGCTCGACTAGCGGGGGGGCAGATACGCAGTATTTT; CDR3 protein: CASSSTSGGADTQYF
D gene: .; clone size: .; V gene: TRBV11-3; J gene: TRBJ2-3; CDR3 DNA: TGTGCCAGCAGCTTCCAGAGTCCCAGCACAGATACGCAGTATTTT; CDR3 protein: CASSFQSPSTDTQYF
D gene: .; clone size: .; V gene: TRBV19; J gene: TRBJ2-1; CDR3 DNA: TGTGCCAGTAGTATAGACCCGAATGAGCAGTTCTTC; CDR3 protein: CASSIDPNEQFF
D gene: .; clone size: .; V gene: TRBV19; J gene: TRBJ2-2; CDR3 DNA: TGTGCCAGTAGTGTGTTAGGACGGGAGAACACCGGGGAGCTGTTTTTT; CDR3 protein: CASSVLGRENTGELFF
D gene: TRBD1; clone size: .; V gene: TRBV19; J gene: TRBJ2-1; CDR3 DNA: TGTGCCAGTAGCCCTGACAGGGGGTCCTACAATGAGCAGTTCTTC; CDR3 protein: CASSPDRGSYNEQFF
D gene: TRBD1; clone size: .; V gene: TRBV19; J gene: TRBJ1-5; CDR3 DNA: TGTGCCAGTAGTAAGTTCGGGACAGACAATCAGCCCCAGCATTTT; CDR3 protein: CASSKFGTDNQPQHF
D gene: TRBD2; clone size: .; V gene: TRBV11-3; J gene: TRBJ2-5; CDR3 DNA: TGTGCCAGCAGCGGCGGGACTAGCGGGGCCGGGACCCAGTACTTC; CDR3 protein: CASSGGTSGAGTQYF
D gene: TRBD2; clone size: few; V gene: TRBV11-3; J gene: TRBJ2-3; CDR3 DNA: TGTGCCAGCAGCTTGGGGGGACTAGCGGGCACAGATACGCAGTATTTT; CDR3 protein: CASSLGGLAGTDTQYF
D gene: .; clone size: .; V gene: TRBV6-8; J gene: TRBJ2-7; CDR3 DNA: TGTGCCAGCAGTTGGACAACCTTGGGCACCTACGAGCAGTACTTC; CDR3 protein: CASSWTTLGTYEQYF
D gene: TRBD1; clone size: .; V gene: TRBV6-8; J gene: TRBJ1-2; CDR3 DNA: TGTGCCAGCAGATTATCGACAGGGGCTTATGGCTACACCTTC; CDR3 protein: CASRLSTGAYGYTF
D gene: .; clone size: .; V gene: TRBV1; J gene: TRBJ2-2; CDR3 DNA: TGCGCCAGCAGCCAAGTTTTGGCCTTCGGGGAGCTGTTTTTT; CDR3 protein: CASSQVLAFGELFF
D gene: TRBD2; clone size: few; V gene: TRBV6-8; J gene: TRBJ2-4; CDR3 DNA: TGTGCCAGCAGTAACTCAGCGGGAGGGCCCAAAAACATTCAGTACTTC; CDR3 protein: CASSNSAGGPKNIQYF
D gene: .; clone size: .; V gene: TRBV14; J gene: TRBJ2-5; CDR3 DNA: TGTGCCAGCAGCCAAGTCCTGGGCTCCTGGGAGACCCAGTACTTC; CDR3 protein: CASSQVLGSWETQYF
D gene: .; clone size: .; V gene: TRBV4-1; J gene: TRBJ1-3; CDR3 DNA: TGCGCCAGCAGCCAATTAACAGGCGGAAACACCATATATTTT; CDR3 protein: CASSQLTGGNTIYF
D gene: .; clone size: .; V gene: TRBV7-1; J gene: TRBJ2-2; CDR3 DNA: TGTGCCAGCAGCTTAGATCGCGAGTTCACCGGGGAGCTGTTTTTT; CDR3 protein: CASSLDREFTGELFF
D gene: TRBD2; clone size: .; V gene: TRBV6-8; J gene: TRBJ2-1; CDR3 DNA: TGTGCCAGCAGGTCTAGCGGGACCTACAATGAGCAGTTCTTC; CDR3 protein: CASRSSGTYNEQFF
D gene: TRBD1; clone size: .; V gene: TRBV19; J gene: TRBJ1-5; CDR3 DNA: TGTGCCAGTAGTATCTCCGGGACAGGGGATAGCAATCAGCCCCAGCATTTT; CDR3 protein: CASSISGTGDSNQPQHF
D gene: .; clone size: .; V gene: TRBV7-6; J gene: TRBJ1-5; CDR3 DNA: TGTGCCAGCAGCAACCGGGCCTTCAATCAGCCCCAGCATTTT; CDR3 protein: CASSNRAFNQPQHF
D gene: .; clone size: .; V gene: TRBV9; J gene: TRBJ2-1; CDR3 DNA: TGTGCCAGCAGCGTAGGAGTAGGAACAGGGAGTGGTGGTGAGCAGTTCTTC; CDR3 protein: CASSVGVGTGSGGEQFF
D gene: .; clone size: .; V gene: TRBV12-5; J gene: TRBJ2-6; CDR3 DNA: TGTGCCAGCACCACCTCAGCCTCTGGGGCCAACGTCCTGACTTTC; CDR3 protein: CASTTSASGANVLTF
D gene: TRBD1; clone size: .; V gene: TRBV6-8; J gene: TRBJ2-2; CDR3 DNA: TGTGCCATCACCGGGGACAGGACTTTCACCGGGGAGCTGTTTTTT; CDR3 protein: CAITGDRTFTGELFF
D gene: .; clone size: .; V gene: TRBV19; J gene: TRBJ2-1; CDR3 DNA: TGTGCCAGTAGTACGGTCTCCTACAATGAGCAGTTCTTC; CDR3 protein: CASSTVSYNEQFF
D gene: TRBD2; clone size: .; V gene: TRBV5-1; J gene: TRBJ2-3; CDR3 DNA: TGCGCCAGCAGCTCCCGCGGGGGGTATAGCACAGATACGCAGTATTTT; CDR3 protein: CASSSRGGYSTDTQYF
D gene: .; clone size: .; V gene: TRBV15; J gene: TRBJ2-1; CDR3 DNA: TGTGCCACCAGCAGAGATCAGGGTGCCACCGCAGCTGAGCAGTTCTTC; CDR3 protein: CATSRDQGATAAEQFF